This TCR beta chain stems from a study of shared clonotypes between healthy human individuals. Overall study context: The donor pool was made up of two women and a few men aged 18 to 49. Three plates each covered CD4 naive and memory; CD8 naive two, CD8 memory one. Whole-study findings and limits: The researchers took only blood, and tissue repertoires probably look different.

About this clone itself: Its antigen remains unknown.

Produced via immunoSEQ multiplex PCR; TCRdb's table is partial and in-frame only. The table shows around 2.3 million clones, with approximately 94% occurring only once. With 1 base removed from V and 6 bases from J, the gap between germline ends came to 16 bases. CDR1 is MDHEN, CDR2 SYDVKM, per germline. The CDR3 length is 15 residues. Specimen: naive CD4+ T cells sorted from blood. Documented subset: CD45RA+ positively selected. This sequence originates from a man in his late teens or twenties in good health. V is TRBV28 and J is TRBJ2-7; tentatively, D is TRBD1 (6 bases). CDR3 DNA sequence: TGTGCCAGCAGTTTATTTTTCCAGGGGAAAGGCGAGCAGTACTTC. It encodes CASSLFFQGKGEQYF.